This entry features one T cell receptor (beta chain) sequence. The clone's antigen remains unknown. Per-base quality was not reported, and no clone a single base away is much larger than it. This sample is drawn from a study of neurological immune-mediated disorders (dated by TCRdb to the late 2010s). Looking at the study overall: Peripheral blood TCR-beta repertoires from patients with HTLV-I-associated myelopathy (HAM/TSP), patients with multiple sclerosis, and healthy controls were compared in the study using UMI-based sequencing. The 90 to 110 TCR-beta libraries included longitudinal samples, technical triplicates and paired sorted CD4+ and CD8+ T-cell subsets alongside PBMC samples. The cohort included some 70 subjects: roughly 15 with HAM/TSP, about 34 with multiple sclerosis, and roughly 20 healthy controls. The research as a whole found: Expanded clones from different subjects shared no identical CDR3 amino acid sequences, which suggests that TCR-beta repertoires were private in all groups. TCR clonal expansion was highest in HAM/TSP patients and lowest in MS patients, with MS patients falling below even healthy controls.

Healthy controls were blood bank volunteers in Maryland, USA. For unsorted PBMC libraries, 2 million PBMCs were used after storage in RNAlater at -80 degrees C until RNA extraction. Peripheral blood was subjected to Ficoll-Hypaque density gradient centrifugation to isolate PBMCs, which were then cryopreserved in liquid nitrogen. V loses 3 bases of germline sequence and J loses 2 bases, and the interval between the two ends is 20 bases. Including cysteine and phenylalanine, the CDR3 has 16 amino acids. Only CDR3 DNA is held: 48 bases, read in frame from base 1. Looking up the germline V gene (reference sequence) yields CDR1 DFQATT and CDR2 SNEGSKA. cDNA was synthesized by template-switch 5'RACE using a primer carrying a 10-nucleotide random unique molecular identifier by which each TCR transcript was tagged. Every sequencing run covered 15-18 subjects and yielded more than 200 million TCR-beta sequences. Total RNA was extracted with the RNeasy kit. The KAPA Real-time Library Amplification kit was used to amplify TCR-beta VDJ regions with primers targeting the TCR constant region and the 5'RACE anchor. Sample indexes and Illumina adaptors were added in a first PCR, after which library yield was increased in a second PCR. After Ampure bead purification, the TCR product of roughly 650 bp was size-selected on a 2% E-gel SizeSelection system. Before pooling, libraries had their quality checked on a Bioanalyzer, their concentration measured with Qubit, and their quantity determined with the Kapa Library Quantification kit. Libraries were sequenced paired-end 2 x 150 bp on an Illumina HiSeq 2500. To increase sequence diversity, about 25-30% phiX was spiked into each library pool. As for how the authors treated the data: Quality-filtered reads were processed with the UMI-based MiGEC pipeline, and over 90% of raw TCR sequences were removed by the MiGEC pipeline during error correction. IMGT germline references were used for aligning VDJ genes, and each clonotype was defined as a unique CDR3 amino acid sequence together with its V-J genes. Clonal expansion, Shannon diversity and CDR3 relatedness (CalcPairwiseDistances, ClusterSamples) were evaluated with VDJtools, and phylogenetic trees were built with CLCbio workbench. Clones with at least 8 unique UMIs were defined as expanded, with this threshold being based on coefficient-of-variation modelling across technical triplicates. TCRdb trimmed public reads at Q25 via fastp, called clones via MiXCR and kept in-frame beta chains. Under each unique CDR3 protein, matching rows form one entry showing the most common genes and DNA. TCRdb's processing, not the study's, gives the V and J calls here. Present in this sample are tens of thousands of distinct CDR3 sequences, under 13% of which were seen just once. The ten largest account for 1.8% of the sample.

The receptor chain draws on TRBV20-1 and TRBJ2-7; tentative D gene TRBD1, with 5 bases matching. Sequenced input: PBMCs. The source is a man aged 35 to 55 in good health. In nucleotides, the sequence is TGCAGTGCTAGGTCCCCCAGGGCAGCACTAACCTACGAGCAGTACTTC. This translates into CSARSPRAALTYEQYF.